The next 30 T cell receptor beta chains were all read from a single sample in a study of CD8 T cells in Susac syndrome. It was with random hexamers that 0.5 to 1 ug RNA was reverse transcribed. TCRdb analysed the immunoSEQ multiplex PCR reads with MiXCR anew, one entry per CDR3 protein. The sample consists of approximately 150,000 distinct CDR3 sequences, 90% to 97% of them appearing once. The sample taken for sequencing was CD4+ T cells from PBMCs. The receptor set was obtained from a human donor with Susac syndrome.

V is TRBV7-2 and J is TRBJ2-2; TRBD2 matches at 10 bases. Germline-derived CDR1 and CDR2 are SGHTA and FQGNSA. The CDR3 is 15 residues long. The junction had 5 bases not matched to a gene; V was cut back by 4 bases and J by 6 bases. CDR3 in amino acids: CASSSSGSRAGELFF. The CDR3 DNA is TGTGCCAGCAGCTCTAGCGGGAGTCGGGCCGGGGAGCTGTTTTTT.

This sequence joins TRBV10-3 and TRBJ2-1; the match to TRBD2 covers 8 bases. J lost 9 bases, V lost 6 bases, and 7 bases had no gene match. Germline V gene lookup returns CDR1 ENHRY and CDR2 SYGVKD. The CDR3 loop spans 13 amino acids. The CDR3 sequence: CAIRPSGRAEQFF. For the CDR3, the DNA is TGTGCCATCAGGCCTAGCGGGCGCGCTGAGCAGTTCTTC.

DNA for the CDR3: TGCGCCAGCAGCTTGGGGGCTAGCGGCTCCTACGAGCAGTACTTC. Translated: CASSLGASGSYEQYF. The chain has TRBV5-1 and TRBJ2-7, with 7 bases that match TRBD2. Germline V CDR1 and CDR2: SGHRS, YFSETQ. The CDR3 length is 15 residues. With 0 bases clipped from V and 0 bases from J, the junction kept 3 bases outside the gene matches.

The rearrangement uses TRBV5-1 and TRBJ1-2, with a weak D call TRBD1 (6 bases). Germline values: CDR1 SGHRS, CDR2 YFSETQ. V lost 9 bases, J lost 1 base, and 13 bases lay in between. The CDR3 loop spans 13 amino acids. In nucleotides, the CDR3 is TGCGCCACCCGGGACAACCTTAACTATGGCTACACCTTC. Translation: CATRDNLNYGYTF.

V usage is TRBV9 and J usage is TRBJ2-1; D unclear. V lost 4 bases and J 5 bases, leaving 13 bases between the germline ends. The CDR3 runs 14 residues. The germline V gene encodes CDR1 SGDLS and CDR2 YYNGEE. The CDR3 bases are TGTGCCAGCAGCCCTCCCCCTCCGAACAATGAGCAGTTCTTC. This gives the protein CASSPPPPNNEQFF.

The count of this clonotype is one. V is TRBV18 and J is TRBJ2-3; 8 nucleotides match TRBD1. V was clipped by 3 bases and J by 3 bases; unmatched bases: 5. This CDR3 comprises 15 residues. Germline lookup yields CDR1 KGHSH and CDR2 LQKENI. This CDR3 reads CASSPSTGETDTQYF. The DNA for the CDR3 is TGTGCCAGCTCACCGTCGACAGGGGAAACAGATACGCAGTATTTT.

The chain combines TRBV28 with TRBJ1-5, with TRBD1 identical over 9 bases. The trim removed 6 bases at V and 4 bases at J, leaving 4 bases unmatched. The CDR3 contains 14 residues. CDR1 and CDR2 from the germline V gene are MDHEN and SYDVKM. In DNA form, the CDR3 reads TGTGCCAGCAGGGGTGGACAGGGGAATCAGCCCCAGCATTTT. Protein product: CASRGGQGNQPQHF.

In regard to this clonotype: Mismatch with germline at one junction end may stem from a read error. This chain links TRBV2 with TRBJ1-1; D gene unclear. This CDR3 comprises 12 residues. Germline CDR1 reads SNHLY; CDR2 reads FYNNEI. The CDR3 here is CASSGRKNVVSF. The CDR3 region has the DNA TGTGCCAGCAGTGGCCGGAAGAACGTTGTGTCCTTT.

V is TRBV28 and J is TRBJ1-2; 8 bases are shared with TRBD1. Looked up from germline, CDR1 is MDHEN and CDR2 is SYDVKM. The CDR3 is 14 amino acids. J lost 4 bases, V lost 7 bases, and 8 bases had no gene match. This chain's CDR3 is CASTWTGRSYGYTF. Here the CDR3 DNA reads TGTGCCAGCACCTGGACAGGGCGGTCCTATGGCTACACCTTC.

The rearrangement joins TRBV20-1 to TRBJ1-5; TRBD1 is a possible D gene (5 bases). The V end was cut by 5 bases, the J end by 3 bases, with 14 bases between. Germline V gene sequence: CDR1 DFQATT, CDR2 SNEGSKA (reference sequence). This CDR3 region has 14 residues. The CDR3 bases are TGCAGTGCTGGGGTGGGGCAACTCAATCAGCCCCAGCATTTT. It yields the protein CSAGVGQLNQPQHF.

The rearrangement uses TRBV24-1 and TRBJ2-3, with D possibly being TRBD1 (6 bases). Looked up from germline, CDR1 is KGHDR and CDR2 is SFDVKD. Trimming removed 12 bases from V and 6 bases from J, with 21 bases in between. The CDR3 consists of 14 residues. The CDR3 loop is CASSETGGADTQYF. CDR3 DNA sequence: TGTGCCTCTTCCGAGACAGGAGGTGCGGATACGCAGTATTTT.

This CDR3 reads CASSESGTGGEQYF. In nucleotides, the CDR3 is TGTGCCAGCAGTGAATCGGGGACAGGGGGTGAGCAGTACTTC. The chain carries TRBV25-1 and TRBJ2-7, with TRBD1 matching 11 bases. This CDR3 spans 14 amino acids. Germline CDR1 is MGHDK and CDR2 is SYGVNS. V gave up 1 base and J gave up 7 bases; unmatched junction bases: 3.

This chain joins TRBV7-2 and TRBJ2-1; tentatively, D is TRBD2 (7 bases). V dropped 5 bases and J dropped 7 bases, with 21 bases sitting between them. The CDR3 extends over 16 amino acids. CDR1 SGHTA and CDR2 FQGNSA come from the germline V gene. CDR3 sequence: CASSTRGRGRGNEQFF. The CDR3, as DNA: TGTGCCAGCAGCACCCGGGGGCGCGGGAGAGGTAATGAGCAGTTCTTC.

V gene TRBV21-1 combines with J gene TRBJ2-4. TRBV21-1 is marked as a pseudogene. This CDR3 contains 17 residues. The DNA of the CDR3 is TGTGCCAGCAGCAAAAGTAGGCAGACACTAGCCAAAAACATTCAGTACTTC. This sequence encodes CASSKSRQTLAKNIQYF.

The rearrangement uses TRBV12-3 or TRBV12-4 and TRBJ1-4; D remains ambiguous. The length of the CDR3 is 12 residues. V was pared by 5 bases and J by 7 bases, with 8 bases between. The CDR3 sequence is CASSRRTEKLFF. As DNA, the CDR3 is TGTGCCAGCAGTCGTCGAACTGAAAAACTGTTTTTT.

V gene TRBV14 combines with J gene TRBJ2-4; the match to TRBD2 covers 8 bases. This CDR3 contains 16 residues. V gave up 2 bases and J gave up 5 bases; unmatched junction bases: 8. CDR1 and CDR2 from the germline V gene are SGHDN and FVKESK. For the CDR3, the DNA is TGTGCCAGCAGCCAACTCCGGGGGGGCTCCCAAAACATTCAGTACTTC. Translation gives CASSQLRGGSQNIQYF.

The CDR3 coding sequence is TGTGCCAGCAGTCCGGGGGTAGAGACCCAGTACTTC. Protein product: CASSPGVETQYF. J is TRBJ2-5 and V is TRBV28; D might be TRBD2 (6 bases). The CDR3 runs 12 residues. CDR1 is MDHEN and CDR2 is SYDVKM in the germline V gene. The V gene lost 5 bases and the J gene lost 4 bases, with 8 bases spanning the gap. Full variable domain (rest looked up from reference TRBV28 and TRBJ2-5): DVKVTQSSRYLVKRTGEKVFLECVQDMDHENMFWYRQDPGLGLRLIYFSYDVKMKEKGDIPEGYSVSREKKERFSLILESASTNQTSMYLCASSPGVETQYFGPGTRLLVL.

The chain couples TRBV12-3 or TRBV12-4 to TRBJ1-5, with a tentative D call TRBD1 (6 bases). The CDR3 runs 15 residues. V was trimmed by 3 bases and J by 7 bases, leaving 16 bases between them. The CDR3 DNA is TGTGCCAGCAGTTTGAACAGGGCGCCGAGCCAGCCCCAGCATTTT. It yields the protein CASSLNRAPSQPQHF.

The chain joins TRBV7-6 to TRBJ2-2, with D unresolved. Looked up from germline, CDR1 is SGHVS and CDR2 is FNYEAQ. V lost 4 bases and J lost 0, with 3 bases in between. This CDR3 comprises 13 residues. In DNA, the CDR3 is TGTGCCAGCAGCTCGGCGAACACCGGGGAGCTGTTTTTT. Encoded protein: CASSSANTGELFF.

In this sample, this clonotype turned up a few times. The chain employs TRBV28 and TRBJ2-7; TRBD2 might be the D (5 bases). The CDR3 covers 12 residues. The germline CDR1 and CDR2 sequences are MDHEN and SYDVKM. Trimming cost V 2 bases and J 4 bases, with 6 bases left between them. The CDR3: CASSLRGYEQYF. As DNA, the CDR3 is TGTGCCAGCAGTTTACGGGGTTACGAGCAGTACTTC.

Written as DNA, the CDR3 is TGCAGCCCATACGGGAACACTGAAGCTTTCTTT. Protein: CSPYGNTEAFF. The chain joins TRBV20-1 to TRBJ1-1; D ambiguous. Looked up from germline, CDR1 is DFQATT and CDR2 is SNEGSKA (reference sequence). CDR3 length: 11 amino acids.

The chain links TRBV28 to TRBJ2-5, with TRBD2 matching over 10 bases. With V trimmed by 3 bases and J by 1 base, 5 bases remained unmatched. Germline CDR1 MDHEN, CDR2 SYDVKM. There are 16 residues in the CDR3. CDR3 loop: CASSFSAGGTQETQYF. The CDR3 DNA reads as TGTGCCAGCAGTTTTTCAGCGGGAGGGACCCAAGAGACCCAGTACTTC. The full variable domain, in which reference TRBV28 and TRBJ2-5 provide the parts outside the CDR3, is DVKVTQSSRYLVKRTGEKVFLECVQDMDHENMFWYRQDPGLGLRLIYFSYDVKMKEKGDIPEGYSVSREKKERFSLILESASTNQTSMYLCASSFSAGGTQETQYFGPGTRLLVL.

The V and J genes are TRBV6-1 and TRBJ2-1, with 11 bases matching TRBD2. Germline CDR1 and CDR2: MNHNS and SASEGT. Trimming cost V 5 bases and J 7 bases; bases outside gene matches: 7. There are 15 residues in the CDR3. CDR3 DNA sequence: TGTGCCAGCAGTATACTAGCGGGAGAAGGAAATGAGCAGTTCTTC. Its translation: CASSILAGEGNEQFF.

V and J are TRBV4-1 and TRBJ2-1, with 9 bases aligning to TRBD2. Unmatched junction bases numbered 8, after V lost 0 bases and J lost 8 bases. Germline V gene data show CDR1 as MGHRA and CDR2 as YSYEKL. The CDR3 consists of 16 residues. CDR3 residues: CASSQDAAGGPYEQFF. The CDR3 nucleotides read TGCGCCAGCAGCCAAGATGCGGCGGGGGGGCCCTATGAGCAGTTCTTC.

The V call is TRBV2, the J call TRBJ2-1; 8 nucleotides agree with TRBD2. Trimming at V came to 4 bases and at J to 5 bases, leaving 7 bases not matched to a gene. In germline, CDR1 is SNHLY, CDR2 FYNNEI. The CDR3 runs to 15 residues. The CDR3 loop reads CASSAERGINNEQFF. CDR3 coding DNA: TGTGCCAGCAGTGCTGAGCGGGGGATAAACAATGAGCAGTTCTTC.

This clonotype has just one count. This chain joins TRBV7-9 and TRBJ1-2; TRBD1 is a possible D gene (5 bases). This CDR3 contains 16 residues. Between the trimmed V and J ends, which lost 5 bases and 6 bases, there was a span of 22 bases. Germline loops: CDR1 SEHNR, CDR2 FQNEAQ (reference sequence). CDR3 sequence reads: CASSPADQGISNGYTF. The CDR3 nucleotides read TGTGCCAGCAGCCCCGCCGACCAGGGCATTTCCAATGGCTACACCTTC. Full variable domain (remainder filled in from reference TRBV7-9 and TRBJ1-2): DTGVSQNPRHKITKRGQNVTFRCDPISEHNRLYWYRQTLGQGPEFLTYFQNEAQLEKSRLLSDRFSAERPKGSFSTLEIQRTEQGDSAMYLCASSPADQGISNGYTFGSGTRLTVV.

The rearrangement uses TRBV20-1 and TRBJ1-1; D is perhaps TRBD1 (5 bases). The germline V gene has CDR1 DFQATT and CDR2 SNEGSKA (reference sequence). V lost 4 bases and J lost 5, with 17 bases in between. The CDR3 extends over 14 amino acids. The CDR3 DNA follows: TGCAGTGCTAAGGATCAGGGCGGGGGGACTGAAGCTTTCTTT. It yields the protein CSAKDQGGGTEAFF.

The rearrangement links TRBV20-1 to TRBJ2-1, with D perhaps matching TRBD2 (5 bases). This CDR3 is built from 12 residues. The ends were cut back, 5 bases at V and 9 bases at J, with 14 bases in the middle. CDR1 and CDR2 (germline): DFQATT, SNEGSKA (reference sequence). Here the CDR3 DNA reads TGCAGTGCTCCCCTCGGGGAAAGTGAGCAGTTCTTC. It specifies CSAPLGESEQFF.

The genes are TRBV29-1 and TRBJ1-4; D call uncertain. This CDR3 has 13 amino acids. Trimming took off 4 bases at V and 5 bases at J, with 11 bases between the two ends. Germline CDR1 reads SQVTM; CDR2 reads ANQGSEA. In nucleotides, the CDR3 is TGCAGCGTTGGGGTTATGGGAAATGAAAAACTGTTTTTT. Translation: CSVGVMGNEKLFF.

The chain employs TRBV4-1 and TRBJ2-7; TRBD1 aligns across 10 bases. The CDR3 has 14 amino acids. V was clipped by 2 bases and J by 5 bases; unmatched bases: 3. Germline V gene data show CDR1 as MGHRA and CDR2 as YSYEKL. CDR3 in amino acids: CASSQPGQGNEQYF. DNA of the CDR3: TGCGCCAGCAGCCAACCGGGACAGGGGAACGAGCAGTACTTC.